These 3 T cell receptor beta chains originate from one sample sequenced in a study of monozygotic twins with inflammatory bowel disease. Reanalyzing the 5' RACE reads, TCRdb keeps one entry per CDR3 protein, without DNA. Its table records a few hundred thousand distinct CDR3 sequences. Sequencing used blood. The receptor set was obtained from a human donor with ulcerative colitis or Crohn's disease, or a healthy co-twin of an affected twin (not recorded which).

The chain uses TRBV6-1 and TRBJ2-3. The V gene's germline CDR1 is MNHNS and CDR2 SASEGT. The CDR3 runs to 13 residues. CDR3 protein: CASRAHGTDTQYF.

The chain combines TRBV15 with TRBJ2-1; TCRdb names TRBD1, which stays unverified in the absence of DNA. Looked up from germline, CDR1 is LNHNV and CDR2 is YYDKDF (reference sequence). The CDR3 runs 16 residues. CDR3 sequence: CAISDRGPVKYNEQFF.

The CDR3 reads CASSQVVTGPLSGETQYF. This sequence joins TRBV4-1 and TRBJ2-5; the TRBD1 assignment by TCRdb is unverifiable without DNA. There are 18 residues in the CDR3. Germline CDR1 is MGHRA and CDR2 is YSYEKL.